This section outlines one T cell receptor (beta chain) sequence together with its context. This clone is a singleton in its sample. Its target antigen remains unknown. No much larger clone is present one base from it, and per-base qualities are unavailable. The library was produced with the immunoSEQ multiplex PCR assay. DNA from the cultured and isolated CD4+ T cells underwent TCR beta CDR3 sequencing. Processing in the source paper ran as follows. The analysis removed non-productive TCR sequences, trimmed reads to the CDR3 region, and retained only CDR3s that were 7 or more amino acids long. Antigen-specific clonotypes were identified using the MANAFEST web app by comparison of expansion in peptide wells against reference cultures. To count as positive, a clone had to show expansion at FDR<0.05 compared with the reference and with all other wells, an odds ratio above 5, and a frequency above 0.1% in two replicate wells. A clonotype was defined as cross-reactive if the clonotype was significantly expanded both in SARS-CoV-2 spike wells and in at least one common cold coronavirus spike condition. CDR3 similarity was assessed by Levenshtein distance using the stringdist R package, and unrooted trees were constructed with ape in R 3.6.1. TCRdb took this table from immuneACCESS and kept in-frame rearrangements with V and J called. Such tables lack part of the clones; where checked against another copy, unresolved V genes explain under half of the gap, and the rest is unexplained. The DNA gave D and trimming, while V, J and clone size come from that table. Recorded for this sample are tens of thousands of clones; approximately 76% of them occurred a single time. Jointly, the top ten make up around 10% of the sample.

According to the germline V gene (reference sequence), CDR1 reads LNHDA and CDR2 reads SQIVND. From its cysteine to its phenylalanine, the CDR3 spans 15 amino acids. The CDR3 DNA has 45 bases and is translated from base 1. Trimming takes 3 bases from V and 3 bases from J, and the germline ends sit 15 bases apart. This sample is part of a study of vaccination effects on CD4 cells after COVID-19 (dated by TCRdb to 2022 to 2024). Regarding the research as a whole: Across the study, the median time from the second dose to post-vaccine sampling was 72 days (range 14 to 241). A total of more than 8 COVID-19 convalescent patients and 4 SARS-CoV-2-naive healthy vaccine recipients were included in the full study. The Oncomine TCR Beta short-read assay on an Illumina iSeq 100 was used to sequence cultures from other donors in the study. The study compared SARS-CoV-2 spike-specific CD4+ TCR repertoires before and after mRNA vaccination in COVID-19 convalescent patients and infection-naive vaccine recipients. What the research found in general, with its limitations: In healthy vaccine recipients, vaccine-induced clones were almost all SARS-CoV-2 mono-reactive, with only 1 of 255 being cross-reactive with common cold coronaviruses. Only a small number of convalescent patients were included, and no early post-infection timepoints were available, which limited the study. Clones induced by infection and clones induced by vaccination both contracted markedly at late timepoints after vaccination, which fits with T cell responses waning over time.

In the ViraFEST assay, PBMC were stimulated with viral peptide pools, and antigen-specific CD4+ T cell clonotypes were then identified by expansion using TCR sequencing. After about 9 days of culture, CD4+ T cells were isolated with the EasySep CD4+ T cell isolation kit. Each participant received two doses of an mRNA SARS-CoV-2 vaccine, either BNT162b2 or mRNA-1273. Healthy vaccine recipients had no prior SARS-CoV-2 infection, confirmed by negative nucleocapsid antibodies before and after vaccination. Two million PBMC per well were cultured in IMDM with about 4.8% human AB serum, 8.5 to 10 IU/ml IL-2 and gentamicin, plus 10 ug/ml peptides. Half of the culture medium was replaced with fresh IL-2-containing medium on days 3 and 7. Each peptide stimulation condition was cultured in triplicate wells unless otherwise noted. PBMC were separated from whole blood using Ficoll-Paque Plus gradient centrifugation and were then either cryopreserved at -140C or used fresh. Overlapping peptide pools spanned the spike proteins of SARS-CoV-2 and the common cold coronaviruses HCoV-NL63, HCoV-OC43 and HCoV-229E. The QIAamp micro DNA kit was used to extract genomic DNA from the cultured CD4+ T cells.

Recombination connected TRBV19 to TRBJ2-7, with TRBD2 as a weak D call on 5 bases. Material: CD4+ T cells from PBMCs cultured with HCoV-229E spike peptides, obtained after COVID-19 vaccination. The cell subset or site label for this specimen denotes: HCoV-229E spike overlapping peptide pool stimulation. This sequence originates from a human donor who received a COVID-19 vaccine. The DNA sequence reads TGTGCCAGTAGTATCGGAGGTGGCGGTCTCTACGAGCAGTACTTC. This encodes CASSIGGGGLYEQYF.